This entry lists 24 T cell receptor beta chains sequenced from one sample in a study of cytomegalovirus exposure and HLA in healthy donors. The PCR employed 60 Vbeta primers together with 13 Jbeta primers. Produced via immunoSEQ multiplex PCR; TCRdb's table is partial and in-frame only. The top ten hold roughly 2.6% of the sample, which has 90,000 to 100,000 clones, roughly 69% seen once. Sequencing used PBMCs. Every receptor here comes from a man aged 45-65 years in good health and CMV-seronegative.

The chain carries TRBV14 and TRBJ2-2; 7 bases are shared with TRBD2. V gave up 1 base and J gave up 3 bases; unmatched junction bases: 5. Germline V gene data show CDR1 as SGHDN and CDR2 as FVKESK. The CDR3 covers 16 residues. CDR3 region: CASSQVAGVHTGELFF. The CDR3 DNA follows: TGTGCCAGCAGCCAAGTTGCGGGGGTTCACACCGGGGAGCTGTTTTTT.

The chain has TRBV4-1 and TRBJ2-7; TRBD2 matches at 11 bases. V lost 3 bases, J lost 2 bases, and 3 bases stayed unmatched. The CDR3 has 15 residues. Germline V CDR1 and CDR2: MGHRA, YSYEKL. The CDR3 DNA reads as TGCGCCAGCAGCCAGGGACTAGCGGAGGCCTACGAGCAGTACTTC. Its translation is CASSQGLAEAYEQYF.

The chain uses TRBV4-2 and TRBJ2-6, with 9 bases identical to TRBD2. This CDR3 is built from 17 residues. The V gene's germline CDR1 is LGHNA and CDR2 YNFKEQ. With V trimmed by 1 base and J by 0 bases, 1 base remained unmatched. CDR3 in amino acids: CASSQASGNSGANVLTF. CDR3 coding DNA: TGTGCCAGCAGCCAAGCTAGCGGGAACTCTGGGGCCAACGTCCTGACTTTC.

The table lists this clone with a count of one. V gene TRBV11-3 combines with J gene TRBJ1-4; the D gene is possibly TRBD1 (5 bases). Between the trimmed V and J ends, which lost 3 bases and 8 bases, there was a span of 19 bases. The CDR3 length is 16 residues. CDR1 and CDR2 (germline): SGHNT, YENEEA. The CDR3 is CASSLRRGEDCEKLFF. DNA of the CDR3: TGTGCCAGCAGCTTGAGGAGGGGAGAGGATTGCGAAAAACTGTTTTTT.

CDR3 residues: CASRPGGPFYGYTF. CDR3 nucleotides: TGTGCCAGCAGGCCAGGGGGCCCCTTCTATGGCTACACCTTC. J is TRBJ1-2 and V is TRBV27, with 8 bases lining up with TRBD1. Germline loops: CDR1 MNHEY, CDR2 SMNVEV (reference sequence). J was trimmed by 4 bases and V by 6 bases; bases with no gene match: 7. The length of the CDR3 is 14 residues.

The chain carries TRBV4-3 and TRBJ2-1; tentative D call: TRBD2 (6 bases). Germline loops: CDR1 LGHNA, CDR2 YSLEER. CDR3 length: 16 residues. Trimming took 0 bases from V and 6 from J, leaving 15 bases between them. CDR3 DNA sequence: TGCGCCAGCAGCCAAGATCGGGGACTCGTTCGCAATGAGCAGTTCTTC. Translating it yields CASSQDRGLVRNEQFF.

The rearrangement uses TRBV4-1 and TRBJ2-5, with D possibly being TRBD1 (6 bases). This CDR3 contains 14 residues. V lost 11 bases and J lost 7, with 23 bases in between. Germline V gene lookup returns CDR1 MGHRA and CDR2 YSYEKL. In nucleotides, the CDR3 is TGCGCCGGAAGCGGACAGCGAAATCTGGGGACCCAGTACTTC. Translated: CAGSGQRNLGTQYF.

This clone has just one count. Because it lacks the conserved phenylalanine or tryptophan at the end, this CDR3 is likely a read error. The chain combines TRBV29-1 with TRBJ1-1; D uncertain. Trimming removed 6 bases at V and 0 bases at J, with 14 bases between. From germline, CDR1 is SQVTM and CDR2 ANQGSEA. The CDR3 length is 14 residues. The CDR3 DNA reads as TGCAGCGTCGTAAAGCGGGCCTTGAACACTGAAGCTTTCGTT. This gives the protein CSVVKRALNTEAFV.

The chain has TRBV30 and TRBJ1-1; 10 nucleotides line up with TRBD1. Germline values: CDR1 GTSNPN, CDR2 SVGIG (reference sequence). The CDR3 sequence is 15 residues long. Trimming at V came to 5 bases and at J to 6 bases, leaving 12 bases not matched to a gene. The CDR3 here is CAWQWTGGYGAEAFF. CDR3 in DNA: TGTGCCTGGCAGTGGACAGGGGGATATGGGGCTGAAGCTTTCTTT. The whole variable domain, filled in from reference TRBV30 and TRBJ1-1, reads SQTIHQWPATLVQPVGSPLSLECTVEGTSNPNLYWYRQAAGRGLQLLFYSVGIGQISSEVPQNLSASRPQDRQFILSSKKLLLSDSGFYLCAWQWTGGYGAEAFFGQGTRLTVV.

The chain recombines TRBV12-5 with TRBJ1-5; a possible D gene is TRBD1 (6 bases). The V end was cut by 4 bases, the J end by 1 base, with 11 bases between. In germline, CDR1 is LGHNT, CDR2 FRNRAP. This CDR3 comprises 15 residues. CDR3 bases: TGTGCTAGTGGTTGGGACACGAGGAGCAATCAGCCCCAGCATTTT. It encodes CASGWDTRSNQPQHF.

Only one count was recorded for this clone. This chain links TRBV5-4 with TRBJ2-7, with D maybe TRBD2 (6 bases). The CDR3 runs to 12 residues. Germline V gives CDR1 SGHNT, CDR2 YYREEE (reference sequence). V was shortened by 6 bases and J by 4 bases, with 11 bases between the two germline ends. CDR3 nucleotide sequence: TGTGCCAGCACCAACGCGGGGTACGAGCAGTACTTC. It yields the protein CASTNAGYEQYF.

V gene TRBV15 combines with J gene TRBJ2-4, with 8 nucleotides matching TRBD1. The CDR3 is 13 amino acids. With 5 bases clipped from V and 8 bases from J, the junction kept 5 bases outside the gene matches. Germline lookup yields CDR1 LNHNV and CDR2 YYDKDF (reference sequence). The CDR3 DNA reads TGTGCCACCAGCGCGACAGGGGCGGACATTCAGTACTTC. It encodes CATSATGADIQYF.

The V and J genes are TRBV29-1 and TRBJ2-1, with D perhaps TRBD2 (6 bases). Trimming pared 6 bases from V and 7 bases from J, leaving 16 bases between. Germline V gives CDR1 SQVTM, CDR2 ANQGSEA. The CDR3 sequence is 13 residues long. In DNA form, the CDR3 reads TGCAGCGTGGGGTGGGGCGCGGGAAATGAGCAGTTCTTC. This translates into CSVGWGAGNEQFF.

This chain links TRBV5-5 with TRBJ1-6; 8 bases are shared with TRBD1. The germline V gene has CDR1 SGHKS and CDR2 YYEKEE (reference sequence). The V gene end was trimmed by 2 bases and the J gene end by 8 bases; junction bases not matched to a gene: 6. There are 15 residues in the CDR3. The CDR3 region has the DNA TGTGCCAGCAGCTTACGGGGGACAGGTGATTCACCCCTCCACTTT. It encodes CASSLRGTGDSPLHF.

This chain connects TRBV29-1 to TRBJ1-4; possible D gene TRBD1, 6 bases. The CDR3 extends over 15 amino acids. Germline V gene sequence: CDR1 SQVTM, CDR2 ANQGSEA. The V and J ends lost 6 bases and 0 bases respectively, with 14 bases between them. The CDR3 loop is CSVLDSKSTNEKLFF. As DNA, the CDR3 is TGCAGCGTACTGGACAGTAAATCAACTAATGAAAAACTGTTTTTT.

The rearrangement links TRBV6-4 to TRBJ2-3; TRBD2 is a possible D gene (6 bases). Germline CDR1 and CDR2: MRHNA and SNTAGT. Trimming took off 5 bases at V and 3 bases at J, with 15 bases between the two ends. This CDR3 is built from 15 residues. CDR3 region: CASSSTGDSTDTQYF. The CDR3 coding sequence is TGTGCCAGCAGTTCTACGGGGGATAGTACAGATACGCAGTATTTT.

This clone was observed a handful of times. The chain carries TRBV9 and TRBJ1-5, with 9 nucleotides matching TRBD1. Trimming cost V 2 bases and J 10 bases; bases outside gene matches: 4. Per the germline V gene, CDR1 is SGDLS and CDR2 is YYNGEE. This CDR3 has 13 residues. The CDR3 loop is CASSVRQGGPQHF. The CDR3 DNA follows: TGTGCCAGCAGCGTGAGACAGGGGGGCCCCCAGCATTTT.

This clone was seen a handful of times. The V and J genes are TRBV5-6 and TRBJ1-3, with TRBD1 identical over 7 bases. There are 16 residues in the CDR3. The J segment lost 2 bases and the V segment lost 4 bases, leaving 9 bases of the junction unmatched. Germline-derived CDR1 and CDR2 are SGHDT and YYEEEE. The CDR3 sequence is CASSLLDRFTGNTIYF. Written as DNA, the CDR3 is TGTGCCAGCAGCCTCTTGGACAGGTTTACTGGAAACACCATATATTTT.

This clone was counted only a few times. The CDR3 protein is CASSLSGGSNQPQHF. The DNA of the CDR3 is TGTGCCAGCAGCTTGAGTGGGGGGAGCAATCAGCCCCAGCATTTT. The V gene is TRBV9, the J gene TRBJ1-5; weak D call: TRBD1 (5 bases). Germline V gives CDR1 SGDLS, CDR2 YYNGEE. The CDR3 totals 15 residues. Trimming pared 4 bases from V and 1 base from J, leaving 12 bases between.

The rearrangement uses TRBV5-1 and TRBJ2-5; the match to TRBD1 covers 10 bases. The J segment lost 3 bases and the V segment lost 3 bases, leaving 5 bases of the junction unmatched. This CDR3 region has 15 residues. CDR1 is SGHRS, CDR2 YFSETQ, per germline. CDR3 sequence reads: CASSSAGTGEETQYF. CDR3 bases: TGCGCCAGCAGCTCGGCCGGGACAGGGGAAGAGACCCAGTACTTC.

Many counts were recorded for this clone. The CDR3 loop is CASSESRASGGVYNEQFF. CDR3 in DNA: TGTGCCAGCAGTGAATCGAGGGCTAGCGGGGGAGTCTACAATGAGCAGTTCTTC. The rearrangement links TRBV25-1 to TRBJ2-1; 10 bases fit TRBD2. Germline values: CDR1 MGHDK, CDR2 SYGVNS. Trimming removed 1 base from V and 3 bases from J; junction bases left unmatched: 9. CDR3 size: 18 residues.

The V call is TRBV9, the J call TRBJ1-1; 7 bases agree with TRBD1. V was pared by 9 bases and J by 1 base, with 3 bases of the junction left unmatched. This CDR3 contains 12 residues. CDR1 is SGDLS and CDR2 is YYNGEE in the germline V gene. The CDR3 DNA reads TGTGCCACGTACAGGGGGAACACTGAAGCTTTCTTT. It yields the protein CATYRGNTEAFF.

Turning to this clone: Germline and junction disagree at one end, which may indicate a read error. V usage is TRBV7-7 and J usage is TRBJ2-5; 7 bases fit TRBD1. The CDR3 covers 13 residues. Per the germline V gene, CDR1 is SSHAT and CDR2 is FNYEAQ (reference sequence). The CDR3 loop reads CASSLQGTETQYF. The CDR3 DNA reads TGTGCTAGCAGCTTACAGGGGACAGAGACCCAGTACTTC. The full variable domain, in which reference TRBV7-7 and TRBJ2-5 provide the parts outside the CDR3, is GAGVSQSPRYKVTKRGQDVTLRCDPISSHATLYWYQQALGQGPEFLTYFNYEAQPDKSGLPSDRFSAERPEGSISTLTIQRTEQRDSAMYRCASSLQGTETQYFGPGTRLLVL.

The rearrangement joins TRBV28 to TRBJ1-2; 9 bases are shared with TRBD1. The CDR3 covers 13 residues. Germline CDR1 MDHEN, CDR2 SYDVKM. V dropped 8 bases and J dropped 4; count of bases not matched to a gene: 5. The CDR3 DNA reads TGTGCCAGCGAAGGACAGGGGAGCTATGGCTACACCTTC. Amino acid sequence: CASEGQGSYGYTF.